This T cell receptor beta chain was captured in a study of T-cell memory formation after mild COVID-19. Across the whole study: Clusters were largely donor specific.

Broader study findings: Whereas later expanders leaned CD4+, clones contracting day 15 to 85 showed a balanced CD4/CD8 makeup. Second-wave clones with a day 37 peak had unconfirmed SARS-CoV-2 specificity.

This clonotype showed up just a few times. Antigen specificity is unknown. Germline V CDR1 and CDR2: SGHNT, YYREEE (reference sequence). The CDR3 is 14 residues long. V lost 5 bases, J lost 2 bases, and 13 bases lay in between. Via MiXCR, TCRdb re-called the 5' RACE reads, giving one row per CDR3 protein. The table includes some 130,000 distinct CDR3 sequences, roughly 6% detected once. This sequence was found in an adult woman who had mild COVID-19 (a few samples of this study predate the infection). Cell type and time point are not known. The chain has TRBV5-4 and TRBJ1-1; maybe TRBD1 (5 bases). The material sequenced was PBMCs or a T cell subset sorted from them (not recorded which). The CDR3 region is CASRSREANTEAFF. The DNA for the CDR3 is TGTGCCAGCAGATCCAGGGAGGCAAACACTGAAGCTTTCTTT.